The clone carrying this TCR beta chain was found a few times. Antigen specificity is unknown. The data were taken from a study of PD-1 blockade in classical Hodgkin lymphoma. General study points: Diversity similar to that of newly diagnosed patients was seen at baseline in complete responders.

Following autologous stem cell transplantation, relapse occurred in every patient, and exposure to brentuximab vedotin varied. V was clipped by 6 bases and J by 3 bases; unmatched bases: 11. The CDR3 has 15 amino acids. The germline V gene has CDR1 MNHEY and CDR2 SVGAGI. Clones were read by immunoSEQ multiplex PCR, and TCRdb kept only the in-frame ones, dropping some. The table lists 12,000 to 15,000 clones, around 83% of them singletons, with around 4.5% in the top ten. The rearrangement links TRBV6-5 to TRBJ2-7, with TRBD2 identical over 7 bases. The sequence came from a human donor with classical Hodgkin lymphoma. This specimen was peripheral blood mononuclear cells (PBMCs), taken at baseline. Here the CDR3 reads CASSDPGGRDYEQYF. The CDR3 region has the DNA TGTGCCAGCAGCGACCCGGGCGGGAGAGACTACGAGCAGTACTTC.